The 29 T cell receptor beta chains reported below all come from one sample, sequenced in a study of blood T cell repertoires in COVID-19. The method was immunoSEQ multiplex PCR; TCRdb's version includes in-frame clones alone and lacks a portion of them. The data hold tens of thousands of clones, with roughly four fifths observed a single time. Sequenced sample: peripheral blood. The receptors come from a man between 65 and 85 years old with COVID-19, enrolled during active disease.

The J gene is TRBJ2-6, the V gene TRBV28; D call uncertain. Germline V lookup: CDR1 MDHEN, CDR2 SYDVKM. The CDR3 length is 13 residues. The ends were cut back, 6 bases at V and 2 bases at J, with 5 bases in the middle. CDR3 in amino acids: CASRRTGANVLTF. The CDR3 DNA follows: TGTGCCAGCAGGAGGACTGGGGCCAACGTCCTGACTTTC.

This sequence joins TRBV27 and TRBJ2-1; 10 positions agree with TRBD1. The V segment lost 7 bases and the J segment 3 bases; nucleotides outside the gene matches: 3. Germline loops: CDR1 MNHEY, CDR2 SMNVEV (reference sequence). The CDR3 covers 14 residues. The CDR3 is CASTRTGGYNEQFF. The CDR3 DNA reads as TGTGCCAGCACCAGGACAGGGGGCTACAATGAGCAGTTCTTC.

The chain is built from TRBV27 and TRBJ2-7, with 8 bases identical to TRBD2. The CDR3 contains 15 residues. V shed 6 bases and J 1 base; nucleotides not matched to a gene: 8. Germline values: CDR1 MNHEY, CDR2 SMNVEV (reference sequence). CDR3 nucleotide sequence: TGTGCCAGCAGGGCCGGTAGCGGGGCGTCCTACGAGCAGTACTTC. It is translated as CASRAGSGASYEQYF.

The chain uses TRBV5-1 and TRBJ1-1; 8 bases agree with TRBD1. The CDR3 sequence is 14 residues long. Germline V lookup: CDR1 SGHRS, CDR2 YFSETQ. The trim removed 4 bases at V and 4 bases at J, leaving 6 bases unmatched. The CDR3 DNA reads TGCGCCAGCAGCCCGGCAGGGGGCAGCACTGAAGCTTTCTTT. Encoded protein: CASSPAGGSTEAFF.

This CDR3 reads CASKGAGRVTEAFF. The CDR3 coding sequence is TGTGCCAGCAAAGGGGCCGGTCGGGTCACTGAAGCTTTCTTT. This chain links TRBV7-2 with TRBJ1-1; weak D call: TRBD1 (5 bases). The CDR3 covers 14 residues. The germline V and J ends were trimmed by 7 bases and 4 bases, with 16 bases remaining between them. Germline V gene data show CDR1 as SGHTA and CDR2 as FQGNSA.

The rearrangement links TRBV18 to TRBJ1-5, with D possibly being TRBD1 (6 bases). From germline, CDR1 is KGHSH and CDR2 LQKENI. The CDR3 consists of 14 residues. The ends were cut back, 7 bases at V and 0 bases at J, with 10 bases in the middle. The CDR3 nucleotides are TGTGCCAGCTGCGCAGGGGTTAGCAATCAGCCCCAGCATTTT. It translates to CASCAGVSNQPQHF. Variable domain in full (rest from reference TRBV18 and TRBJ1-5): NAGVMQNPRHLVRRRGQEARLRCSPMKGHSHVYWYRQLPEEGLKFMVYLQKENIIDESGMPKERFSAEFPKEGPSILRIQQVVRGDSAAYFCASCAGVSNQPQHFGDGTRLSIL.

The genes are TRBV21-1 and TRBJ1-4. TRBV21-1 is an annotated pseudogene. CDR3 length: 15 amino acids. The CDR3 spells CASSAPSAENEKLFF. Here the CDR3 DNA reads TGTGCCAGCAGCGCCCCAAGCGCGGAAAATGAAAAACTGTTTTTT.

The chain uses TRBV4-3 and TRBJ2-1; no reliable D call. The CDR3 runs 16 residues. The V and J ends lost 3 bases and 7 bases respectively, with 19 bases between them. Looked up from germline, CDR1 is LGHNA and CDR2 is YSLEER. Written as DNA, the CDR3 is TGCGCCAGCAGCCACGAGCTAGTAAATCCTTGGAATGAGCAGTTCTTC. It is translated as CASSHELVNPWNEQFF.

The rearrangement joins TRBV19 to TRBJ1-1; 8 bases map to TRBD1. With V trimmed by 8 bases and J by 4 bases, 9 bases remained unmatched. Looked up from germline, CDR1 is LNHDA and CDR2 is SQIVND (reference sequence). This CDR3 is 14 amino acids long. CDR3: CASLNRDRSTEAFF. CDR3 DNA: TGTGCCAGTCTCAACCGGGACAGGAGCACTGAAGCTTTCTTT.

The J gene is TRBJ2-5, the V gene TRBV18, with 11 bases identical to TRBD2. The CDR3 spans 14 residues. V gave up 8 bases and J gave up 3 bases; unmatched junction bases: 5. CDR1 and CDR2 from the germline V gene are KGHSH and LQKENI. The chain's CDR3 is CASARGLAEETQYF. DNA of the CDR3: TGTGCCAGCGCTCGGGGACTAGCGGAAGAGACCCAGTACTTC.

Only a few counts were recorded for this clone. This chain joins TRBV18 and TRBJ1-6; possible D gene TRBD1, 5 bases. V was cut by 6 bases and J by 7 bases, with 19 bases left in between. Germline CDR1 reads KGHSH; CDR2 reads LQKENI. The CDR3 runs to 16 residues. The CDR3 loop is CASSPTLTDANSPLHF. CDR3 in DNA: TGTGCCAGCTCCCCGACCCTGACAGACGCCAATTCACCCCTCCACTTT.

The chain joins TRBV27 to TRBJ1-2; 7 nucleotides match TRBD1. In germline, CDR1 is MNHEY, CDR2 SMNVEV (reference sequence). With 6 bases clipped from V and 4 bases from J, the junction kept 8 bases outside the gene matches. This CDR3 is built from 14 residues. The CDR3 DNA reads as TGTGCCAGCAGACCTTGGGACAGACTCTATGGCTACACCTTC. As protein: CASRPWDRLYGYTF.

The V call is TRBV12-3 or TRBV12-4, the J call TRBJ1-6, with D possibly matching TRBD1 (6 bases). The CDR3 is made up of 12 amino acids. V dropped 5 bases and J dropped 12 bases, with 11 bases sitting between them. CDR3 sequence: CASSRTVGPLHF. As DNA, the CDR3 is TGTGCCAGCAGTCGGACAGTAGGACCCCTCCACTTT.

This clone has just one count. This rearrangement joins TRBV28 to TRBJ2-2; D perhaps matches TRBD1 (5 bases). The CDR3 has 14 residues. Trimming stripped 3 bases from V and 7 bases from J, with 12 bases between. Germline V gene lookup returns CDR1 MDHEN and CDR2 SYDVKM. CDR3 loop: CASSLVRADGELFF. The CDR3 bases are TGTGCCAGCAGTTTGGTCAGGGCGGACGGGGAGCTGTTTTTT.

This clone was counted between two and nine times. V is TRBV2 and J is TRBJ2-5; no firm D call. Trimming took off 5 bases at V and 3 bases at J, with 7 bases between the two ends. This CDR3 spans 12 amino acids. Germline CDR1 SNHLY, CDR2 FYNNEI. CDR3 in DNA: TGTGCCAGCAGTTTGTCAGAAGAGACCCAGTACTTC. Translated, it gives CASSLSEETQYF.

The chain combines TRBV30 with TRBJ1-5; D remains unclear. The V end was cut by 2 bases, the J end by 9 bases, with 17 bases between. Germline-derived CDR1 and CDR2 are GTSNPN and SVGIG (reference sequence). The CDR3 totals 14 residues. The CDR3: CAWSLGEGSGPQHF. In nucleotides, the CDR3 is TGTGCCTGGAGTCTTGGAGAGGGTTCAGGGCCCCAGCATTTT.

The genes are TRBV5-6 and TRBJ2-1; TRBD1 matches at 9 bases. This CDR3 is built from 16 residues. V lost 6 bases to trimming and J lost 8 bases; unmatched junction nucleotides: 15. Germline CDR1 is SGHDT and CDR2 is YYEEEE. Here the CDR3 reads CASTQWGQGIVDEQFF. Written as DNA, the CDR3 is TGTGCCAGCACCCAATGGGGACAGGGAATAGTCGATGAGCAGTTCTTC.

The genes are TRBV20-1 and TRBJ1-1; TRBD1 is a possible D gene (6 bases). Germline V CDR1 and CDR2: DFQATT, SNEGSKA (reference sequence). V shed 3 bases and J shed 0 bases, with 11 bases lying between them. The length of the CDR3 is 14 residues. CDR3: CSASRGGMNTEAFF. The DNA for the CDR3 is TGCAGTGCTAGTAGGGGGGGGATGAACACTGAAGCTTTCTTT.

This clone has only a few counts. The chain recombines TRBV5-1 with TRBJ1-5; 10 nucleotides line up with TRBD1. The CDR3 runs to 15 residues. Germline assignment: CDR1 SGHRS and CDR2 YFSETQ. The J segment lost 5 bases and the V segment lost 4 bases, leaving 6 bases of the junction unmatched. The CDR3 DNA reads TGCGCCAGCAGCGCGGCTGGGACAGGGGATCAGCCCCAGCATTTT. Protein: CASSAAGTGDQPQHF.

This chain connects TRBV4-3 to TRBJ1-1; D not certain. Trimming shortened V by 3 bases and J by 1 base, and 9 bases separated the two germline ends. Germline CDR1 reads LGHNA; CDR2 reads YSLEER. The CDR3 has 14 amino acids. The CDR3 spells CASSQVQKNTEAFF. Written as DNA, the CDR3 is TGCGCCAGCAGCCAGGTCCAGAAGAACACTGAAGCTTTCTTT.

V is TRBV5-1 and J is TRBJ1-6, with TRBD1 identical over 9 bases. Looked up from germline, CDR1 is SGHRS and CDR2 is YFSETQ. V lost 4 bases to trimming and J lost 7 bases; unmatched junction nucleotides: 21. The CDR3 is made up of 20 amino acids. As DNA, the CDR3 is TGCGCCAGCAGCAGCAGCTCCGGGACAGGGCGGCTCCTCGGCAATTCACCCCTCCACTTT. It yields the protein CASSSSSGTGRLLGNSPLHF.

This chain links TRBV19 with TRBJ1-4, with D possibly being TRBD1 (6 bases). Germline assignment: CDR1 LNHDA and CDR2 SQIVND (reference sequence). The CDR3 length is 14 residues. Trimming cost V 7 bases and J 0 bases, with 9 bases left between them. The CDR3 DNA follows: TGTGCCAGTACTACAGGGACAACTAATGAAAAACTGTTTTTT. It yields the protein CASTTGTTNEKLFF. The full variable domain, completed using reference TRBV19 and TRBJ1-4, is DGGITQSPKYLFRKEGQNVTLSCEQNLNHDAMYWYRQDPGQGLRLIYYSQIVNDFQKGDIAEGYSVSREKKESFPLTVTSAQKNPTAFYLCASTTGTTNEKLFFGSGTQLSVL.

V and J are TRBV7-9 and TRBJ2-1, with D unresolved. V gave up 2 bases and J gave up 12 bases, with 11 bases separating them. CDR3 size: 12 residues. Germline V gene lookup returns CDR1 SEHNR and CDR2 FQNEAQ (reference sequence). In DNA, the CDR3 is TGTGCCAGCAGCTTATTCATATGGGCGCAGTTCTTC. Translating gives CASSLFIWAQFF.

The chain joins TRBV5-6 to TRBJ2-1; 7 bases map to TRBD1. The germline gives CDR1 SGHDT, CDR2 YYEEEE. J lost 4 bases, V lost 1 base, and 5 bases had no gene match. CDR3 length: 15 amino acids. For the CDR3, the DNA is TGTGCCAGCAGCTTGCCGGGACAGAGATACAATGAGCAGTTCTTC. Amino acids: CASSLPGQRYNEQFF.

DNA of the CDR3: TGTGCCAGCAGTGCAGCAGCGAGGGGGGGTCAGCCCCAGCATTTT. Residues: CASSAAARGGQPQHF. V gene TRBV2 combines with J gene TRBJ1-5; maybe TRBD1 (6 bases). This CDR3 has 15 residues. V lost 4 bases and J 6 bases, leaving 16 bases between the germline ends. The germline V gene encodes CDR1 SNHLY and CDR2 FYNNEI. The full variable domain, completed using reference TRBV2 and TRBJ1-5, is EPEVTQTPSHQVTQMGQEVILRCVPISNHLYFYWYRQILGQKVEFLVSFYNNEISEKSEIFDDQFSVERPDGSNFTLKIRSTKLEDSAMYFCASSAAARGGQPQHFGDGTRLSIL.

The rearrangement links TRBV6-6 to TRBJ2-5; 7 bases align to TRBD1. This CDR3 has 15 amino acids. V was pared by 6 bases and J by 5 bases, with 12 bases of the junction left unmatched. Per germline, CDR1 MNHNY and CDR2 SVGAGI (reference sequence). The CDR3 is CASSPRQGTGETQYF. The CDR3 DNA follows: TGTGCCAGCAGCCCCAGACAGGGAACTGGGGAGACCCAGTACTTC.

This clone was found once. CDR3: CASSLVGPGGTGELFF. The CDR3 DNA follows: TGTGCCAGCAGCTTAGTGGGCCCCGGAGGCACCGGGGAGCTGTTTTTT. This rearrangement joins TRBV7-2 to TRBJ2-2, with D tentatively TRBD2 (5 bases). Trimming took off 1 base at V and 4 bases at J, with 13 bases between the two ends. The CDR3 totals 16 residues. The germline V gene encodes CDR1 SGHTA and CDR2 FQGNSA.

A remark on this clone: The junction does not match germline at one end; this may be a read error. This chain connects TRBV12-3 or TRBV12-4 to TRBJ1-5, with D hard to call. CDR3 length: 13 amino acids. The CDR3 nucleotides are TGTGCCAGCAGTTTAGCCAGAAATCAGTCCCAGCATTTT. Translation: CASSLARNQSQHF.

The gene calls are TRBV5-1 and TRBJ1-1; D gene uncertain. The CDR3 extends over 15 amino acids. The germline gives CDR1 SGHRS, CDR2 YFSETQ. The V end lost 0 bases, the J end lost 1 base, and 10 bases lay between the germline ends. In nucleotides, the CDR3 is TGCGCCAGCAGCTTGGTGGGGAGTGGGAACACTGAAGCTTTCTTT. Amino acid sequence: CASSLVGSGNTEAFF.